This is a list of T cell receptor beta chains from one sample in a study of immune characterization of retroperitoneal liposarcoma. TCRdb passed the PCR reads through MiXCR, listing each CDR3 protein once. The sample yields over 6,500 distinct CDR3 sequences, about 46% seen once. Material: tumor tissue. These receptor sequences come from a male donor with retroperitoneal liposarcoma. CDR3s include the opening cysteine and the closing phenylalanine or tryptophan. The D gene is left open where the match is weak. Clone size, where shown, is once, few, many, or a class for clones that have expanded.

j_gene | abundance | v_gene | d_gene | CDR3aa | CDR3nt
TRBJ2-5 | few | TRBV7-3 | . | CASSWLGQQGETQYF | TGTGCCAGCAGCTGGTTAGGTCAACAGGGAGAGACCCAGTACTTC
TRBJ2-1 | few | TRBV6-8 | . | CASSPTGTESYEQFF | TGTGCCAGCAGTCCTACCGGGACCGAATCCTACGAGCAGTTCTTC
TRBJ2-1 | large | TRBV25-1 | . | CASSEGRLEQFF | TGTGCCAGCAGTGAAGGTCGGCTTGAGCAGTTCTTC
TRBJ2-5 | . | TRBV6-1 | . | CASLSVGTQYF | TGTGCCAGCCTCTCAGTCGGGACCCAGTATTTC
TRBJ2-7 | few | TRBV7-6 | TRBD2 | CASSSTTSGPNEQYF | TGTGCTAGCAGCTCGACGACTAGCGGCCCCAATGAGCAGTACTTC
TRBJ2-3 | . | TRBV6-1 | . | CASGPWTDPTGDTQYF | TGTGCCAGCGGCCCTTGGACAGATCCAACGGGAGATACGCAGTATTTT
TRBJ2-2 | few | TRBV27 | . | CASSNFERGRNTGELFF | TGTGCCAGCAGTAACTTTGAGAGGGGGAGAAACACCGGGGAGCTGTTTTTT
TRBJ1-2 | . | TRBV4-1 | . | CASSQEGSRGNYGYTF | TGTGCCAGCAGCCAAGAGGGGTCCAGGGGAAACTATGGCTACACCTTC
TRBJ2-7 | . | TRBV12-3/TRBV12-4 | TRBD1 | CASKVGTGLYEQYF | TGTGCCAGCAAGGTCGGGACAGGACTTTACGAGCAGTACTTC
TRBJ1-2 | . | TRBV6-1 | TRBD1 | CASTIQTGGYYGYTF | TGTGCCAGCACAATTCAGACAGGGGGATACTATGGCTACACCTTC
TRBJ2-3 | . | TRBV6-1 | TRBD1 | CASKIGTGGDTQYF | TGTGCCAGCAAAATTGGGACAGGGGGAGATACGCAGTATTTT
TRBJ1-6 | . | TRBV27 | . | CASSFGRPGRLNSPLHF | TGTGCCAGCAGTTTCGGTCGTCCGGGCAGGTTAAATTCACCCCTCCACTTT